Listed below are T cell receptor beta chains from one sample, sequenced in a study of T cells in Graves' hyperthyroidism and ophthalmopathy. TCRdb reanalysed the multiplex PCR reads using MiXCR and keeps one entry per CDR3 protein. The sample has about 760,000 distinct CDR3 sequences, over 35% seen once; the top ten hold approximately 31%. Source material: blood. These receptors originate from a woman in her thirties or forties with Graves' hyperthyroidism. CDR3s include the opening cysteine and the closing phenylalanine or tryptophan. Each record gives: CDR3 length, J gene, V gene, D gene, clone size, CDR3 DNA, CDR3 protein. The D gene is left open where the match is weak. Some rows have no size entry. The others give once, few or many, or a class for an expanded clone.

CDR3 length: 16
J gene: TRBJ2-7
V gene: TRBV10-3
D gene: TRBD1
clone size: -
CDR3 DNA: TGTGCCATCAGTGAGTCGGTGGGACAGTCCTCCTACGAGCAGTACTTC
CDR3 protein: CAISESVGQSSYEQYF

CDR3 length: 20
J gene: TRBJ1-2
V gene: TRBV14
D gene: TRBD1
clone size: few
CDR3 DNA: TGTGCCAGCAGCCACTTCACCGGGACAGGGGGCCCCCTGTCTAACTATGGCTACACCTTC
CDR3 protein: CASSHFTGTGGPLSNYGYTF

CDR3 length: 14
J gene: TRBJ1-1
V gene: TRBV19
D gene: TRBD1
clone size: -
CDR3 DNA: TGTGCCAGTATGGGACAGGGGGCCGTAGGGTGGGCTTTCTTT
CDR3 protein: CASMGQGAVGWAFF

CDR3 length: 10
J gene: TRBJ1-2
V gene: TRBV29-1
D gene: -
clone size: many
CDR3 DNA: TGCAGCGCTGGCGGATTTGGCTACACCTTC
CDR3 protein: CSAGGFGYTF

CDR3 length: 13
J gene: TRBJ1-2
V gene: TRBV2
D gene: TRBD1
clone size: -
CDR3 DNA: TGTGCCAGCACCCGGACAGGGTATTATGGCTACACCTTC
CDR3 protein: CASTRTGYYGYTF

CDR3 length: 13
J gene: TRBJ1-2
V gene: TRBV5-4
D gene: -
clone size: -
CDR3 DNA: TGTGCCAGCAGCTTGAAGGAACTCTATGGCTACACCTTC
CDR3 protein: CASSLKELYGYTF

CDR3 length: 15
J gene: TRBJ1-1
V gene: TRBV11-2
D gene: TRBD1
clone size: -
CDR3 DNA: TGTGCCAGCAGCTTCAGAACCGGGACAGCTACTGGGGCTTTCTTT
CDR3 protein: CASSFRTGTATGAFF

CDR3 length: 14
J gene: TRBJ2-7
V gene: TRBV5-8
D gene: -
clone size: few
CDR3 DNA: TGTGCCAGCAGCTTGGGTCCACTGTCCTACGAGCAGTACTTC
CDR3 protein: CASSLGPLSYEQYF

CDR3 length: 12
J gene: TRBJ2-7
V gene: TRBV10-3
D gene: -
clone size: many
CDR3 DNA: TGTGCCATCAGTGAGTTACGCCACGAGCAGTACTTC
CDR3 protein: CAISELRHEQYF

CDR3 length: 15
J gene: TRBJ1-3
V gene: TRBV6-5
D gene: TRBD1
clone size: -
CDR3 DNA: TGTGCCAGCAGCCAGGGACAGAACTCTGGAAACACCATATATTTT
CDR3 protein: CASSQGQNSGNTIYF

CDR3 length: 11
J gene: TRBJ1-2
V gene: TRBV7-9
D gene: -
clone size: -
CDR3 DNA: TGTGCCAGCAGCTCGATGGAACTCTACACCTTC
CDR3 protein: CASSSMELYTF

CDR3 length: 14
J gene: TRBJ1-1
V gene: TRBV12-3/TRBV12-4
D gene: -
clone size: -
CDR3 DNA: TGTGCCAGCAGTTTATCCCCAGGGAACGCTGAAGCTTTCTTT
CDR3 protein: CASSLSPGNAEAFF

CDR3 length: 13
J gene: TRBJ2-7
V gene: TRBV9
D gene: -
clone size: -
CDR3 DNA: TGTGCCAGCAGCGTAAATGAATGGTACGAGCAGTACTTC
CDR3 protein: CASSVNEWYEQYF

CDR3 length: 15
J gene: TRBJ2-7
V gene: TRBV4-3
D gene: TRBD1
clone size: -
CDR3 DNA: TGCGCCAGCAGCCAAGATCGTAACAGGGGAGTCGAGCAGTACTTC
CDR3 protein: CASSQDRNRGVEQYF

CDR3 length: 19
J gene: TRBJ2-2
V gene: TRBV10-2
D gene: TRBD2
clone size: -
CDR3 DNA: TGCGCCAGCGGTGGGACCATTTTACTAGCGGCAGAGGGATCTGGGGAGCTGTTTTTT
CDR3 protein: CASGGTILLAAEGSGELFF

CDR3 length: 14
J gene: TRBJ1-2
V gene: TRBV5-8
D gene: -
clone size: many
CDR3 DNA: TGTGCCAGCAGCTTGACAGACGGAGGGATTGGCTACACCTTC
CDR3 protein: CASSLTDGGIGYTF

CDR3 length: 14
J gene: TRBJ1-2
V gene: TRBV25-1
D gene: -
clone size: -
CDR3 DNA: TGTGCCAGCAGTTCGGGGTCGAGAGGCTATGGCTACACCTTC
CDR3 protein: CASSSGSRGYGYTF

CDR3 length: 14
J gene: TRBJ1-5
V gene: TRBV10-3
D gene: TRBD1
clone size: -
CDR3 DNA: TGTGCTATCAGTATGGACAGGGTCAATCAGCCCCAGCATTTT
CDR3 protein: CAISMDRVNQPQHF

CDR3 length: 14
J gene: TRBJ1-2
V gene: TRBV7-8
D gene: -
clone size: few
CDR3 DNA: TGTGCCAGCAGTCCAGTATCTTCGAGAAATGGCTACACCTTC
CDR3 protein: CASSPVSSRNGYTF

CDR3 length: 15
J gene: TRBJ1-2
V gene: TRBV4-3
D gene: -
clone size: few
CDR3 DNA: TGCGCCAGCAGCCAAGATAGGGTCGCCAGTCATGGCTACACCTTC
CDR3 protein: CASSQDRVASHGYTF

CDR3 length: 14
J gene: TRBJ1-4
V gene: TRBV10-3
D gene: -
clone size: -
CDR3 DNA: TGTGCCATCAGTGGGCAGCCGGAAAATGAAGAACTGTTTTTT
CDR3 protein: CAISGQPENEELFF

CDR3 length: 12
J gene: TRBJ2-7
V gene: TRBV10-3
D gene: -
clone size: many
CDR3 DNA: TGTGCCATCAGTCCCCCGAGAGGCGAGCAGTACTTC
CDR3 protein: CAISPPRGEQYF

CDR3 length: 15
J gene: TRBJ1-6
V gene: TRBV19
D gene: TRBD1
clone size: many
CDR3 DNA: TGTGCCAGTCGCCGCCTGGGACAGGCAAGTTCACCCCTCCACTTT
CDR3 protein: CASRRLGQASSPLHF

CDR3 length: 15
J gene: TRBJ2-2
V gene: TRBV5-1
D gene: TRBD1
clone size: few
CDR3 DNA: TGTGCCAGCAGCGGAATAAACAGGGGCACCGGGGAGCTGTTTTTT
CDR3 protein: CASSGINRGTGELFF

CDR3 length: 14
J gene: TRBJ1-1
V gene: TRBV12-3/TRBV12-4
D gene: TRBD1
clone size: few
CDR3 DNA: TGTGCCAGCAGTTTAAACCCAGGGGGGATTGAAGCTTTCTTT
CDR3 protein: CASSLNPGGIEAFF

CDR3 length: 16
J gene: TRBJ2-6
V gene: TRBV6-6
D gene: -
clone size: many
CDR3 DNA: TGTGCCAGCAGTTACTCGAGTGGGGCTGGGGCCAACGTCCTGACTTTC
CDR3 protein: CASSYSSGAGANVLTF

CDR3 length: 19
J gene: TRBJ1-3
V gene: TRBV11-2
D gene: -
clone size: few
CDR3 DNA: TGTGCCAGCAGCACACGACAGCCAAGACTTTCTAGCTCTGGAAACACCATATATTTT
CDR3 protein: CASSTRQPRLSSSGNTIYF

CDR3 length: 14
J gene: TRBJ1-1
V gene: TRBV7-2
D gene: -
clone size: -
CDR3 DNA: TGTGCCAGCAGCCGGGTAGGGCCAAACACTGAAGCTTTCTTT
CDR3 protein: CASSRVGPNTEAFF

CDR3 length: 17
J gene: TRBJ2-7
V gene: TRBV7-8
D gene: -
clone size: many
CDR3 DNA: TGTGCCAGCAGCCCACTGATATACAGGGAACGATCCTACGAGCAGTACTTC
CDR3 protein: CASSPLIYRERSYEQYF

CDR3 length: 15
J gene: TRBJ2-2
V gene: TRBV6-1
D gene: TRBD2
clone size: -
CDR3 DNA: TGTGCCAGCAGGGCTAGCGGGGTGAACACCGGGGAGCTGTTTTTT
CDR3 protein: CASRASGVNTGELFF

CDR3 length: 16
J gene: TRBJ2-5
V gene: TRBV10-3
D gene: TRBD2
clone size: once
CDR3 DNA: TGTGCCAGCCTGTTGGGAGCTAGCGGCCTCCAAGAGACCCAGTACTTC
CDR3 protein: CASLLGASGLQETQYF

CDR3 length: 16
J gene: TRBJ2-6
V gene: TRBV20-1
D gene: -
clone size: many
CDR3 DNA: TGCAGTGCTAGCGGGCGATCTAGGGCTGGGGCCAACGTCCTGACTTTC
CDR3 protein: CSASGRSRAGANVLTF

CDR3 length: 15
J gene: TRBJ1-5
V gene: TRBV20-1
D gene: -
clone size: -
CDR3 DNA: TGCAGTGCTAGTGACAGGCTGAACTATAATCAGCCCCAGCATTTT
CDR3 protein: CSASDRLNYNQPQHF

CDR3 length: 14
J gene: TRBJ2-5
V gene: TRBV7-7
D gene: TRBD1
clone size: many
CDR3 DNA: TGTGCTAGCAGCGCAAACAGGGGAATGGAGACCCAGTACTTC
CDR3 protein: CASSANRGMETQYF

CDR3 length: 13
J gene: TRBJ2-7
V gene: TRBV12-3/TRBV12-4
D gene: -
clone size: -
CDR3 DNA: TGTGCCAGCAGTATAAGGGGCTTCAGCGAGCAGTACTTC
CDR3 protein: CASSIRGFSEQYF

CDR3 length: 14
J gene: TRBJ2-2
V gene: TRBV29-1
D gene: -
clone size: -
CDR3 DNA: TGCAGCGTTGAAGCGGGGACGAACACCGGGGAGCTGTTTTTT
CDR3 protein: CSVEAGTNTGELFF

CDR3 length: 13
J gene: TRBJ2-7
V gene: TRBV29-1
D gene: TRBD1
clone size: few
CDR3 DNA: TGCAGCGCTGAGGGACAGGGGGATTACGAGCAGTACTTC
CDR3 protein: CSAEGQGDYEQYF

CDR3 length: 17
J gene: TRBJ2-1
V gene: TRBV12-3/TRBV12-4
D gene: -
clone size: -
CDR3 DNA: TGTGCCAGCAGTTCGCCTGGACTCCGGAGGGCCTACAATGAGCAGTTCTTC
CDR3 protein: CASSSPGLRRAYNEQFF

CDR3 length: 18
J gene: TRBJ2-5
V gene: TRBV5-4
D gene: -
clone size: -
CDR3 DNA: TGTGCCAGCAGCCTTGGGACACAAGGACCTCAGTCGCAAGAGACCCAGTGCTTC
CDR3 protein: CASSLGTQGPQSQETQCF

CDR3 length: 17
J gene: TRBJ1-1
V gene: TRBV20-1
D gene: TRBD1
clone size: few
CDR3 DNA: TGCAGTGCTAAAAGACTGAGGGACAGGGTCGTGAACACTGAAGCTTTCTTT
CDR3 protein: CSAKRLRDRVVNTEAFF

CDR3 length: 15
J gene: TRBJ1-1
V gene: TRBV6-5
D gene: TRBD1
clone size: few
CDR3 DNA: TGTGCCAGCAGTTACTCGAACAGGGGAGACACTGAAGCTTTCTTT
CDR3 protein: CASSYSNRGDTEAFF

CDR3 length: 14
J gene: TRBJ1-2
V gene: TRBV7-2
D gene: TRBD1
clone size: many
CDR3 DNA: TGTGCCAGCAGCCTCGGACAGGGGGCCCAAGGCTACACCTTC
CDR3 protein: CASSLGQGAQGYTF

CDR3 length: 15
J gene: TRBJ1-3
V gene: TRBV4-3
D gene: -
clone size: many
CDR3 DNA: TGCGCCAGCAGCCTAACAGCAATCTCTGGAAACACCATATATTTT
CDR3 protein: CASSLTAISGNTIYF

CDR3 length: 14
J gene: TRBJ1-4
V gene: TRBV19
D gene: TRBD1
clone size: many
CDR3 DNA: TGTGCCAGTGAGACCGGGACAGGGTACGAAAAACTGTTTTTT
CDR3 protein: CASETGTGYEKLFF

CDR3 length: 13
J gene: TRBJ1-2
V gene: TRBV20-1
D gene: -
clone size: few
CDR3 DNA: TGCAGTGCTAGACAACAGGGAGGGGAAGGCTACACCTTC
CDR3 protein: CSARQQGGEGYTF

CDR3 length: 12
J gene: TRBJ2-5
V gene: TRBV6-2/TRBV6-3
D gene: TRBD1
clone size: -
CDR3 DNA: TGTGCCAGCCGACAGGGGACAGAGACCCAGTACTTC
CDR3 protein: CASRQGTETQYF

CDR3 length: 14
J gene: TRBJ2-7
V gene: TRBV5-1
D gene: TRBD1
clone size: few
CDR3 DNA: TGCGCCAGCAGCTCCGGACAGGCCGTTACGGGGCAGTACTTC
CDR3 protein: CASSSGQAVTGQYF

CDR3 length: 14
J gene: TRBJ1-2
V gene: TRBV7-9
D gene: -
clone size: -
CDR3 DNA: TGTGCCAGCAGCACCCGGACCATAGGGGATGGCTACACCTTC
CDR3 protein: CASSTRTIGDGYTF